These T cell receptor beta chains were read from a single sample in a study of a mutant IDH1 vaccine in newly diagnosed glioma. Sequencing was performed with immunoSEQ multiplex PCR; in TCRdb, only in-frame clones are kept and a portion is missing. Of approximately 79,000 clones detected, around 85% appear once; the ten largest clones hold roughly 0.74%. The antigens of these receptors remain unknown. The sample consisted of PBMCs, taken from a glioma patient whose treatment included an IDH1 peptide vaccine. These receptors all come from a woman aged 45-65 years with glioma. Each CDR3 is given without its conserved first and last residue. The order of the fields is J gene, V gene, CDR3 protein.

TRBJ1-6 TRBV18 ASSPTSLGSNSPLH
TRBJ2-1 TRBV5-1 ASSLGIGIWYNEQF
TRBJ1-4 TRBV18 ASSPQIQGVGKLF
TRBJ2-5 TRBV4-1 ASSQVRGETQY
TRBJ2-4 TRBV27 ASSLKGKNIQY
TRBJ1-2 TRBV9 ASSAPGTSYT
TRBJ2-7 TRBV11-3 ASSLGGYDSYEQY
TRBJ2-1 TRBV4-1 ASSQRGAENNEQF
TRBJ2-7 TRBV19 ASSLAGGDSYEQY
TRBJ2-3 TRBV6-1 ASWQGGTDTQY
TRBJ2-7 TRBV5-1 ASSPRLAGVNEQY
TRBJ2-5 TRBV19 ASSIGQGQETQY
TRBJ2-5 TRBV5-4 ASSLTDQETQY
TRBJ2-7 TRBV30 AWSVGAGEAYEQY
TRBJ1-5 TRBV6-1 ASSEGPENQPQH